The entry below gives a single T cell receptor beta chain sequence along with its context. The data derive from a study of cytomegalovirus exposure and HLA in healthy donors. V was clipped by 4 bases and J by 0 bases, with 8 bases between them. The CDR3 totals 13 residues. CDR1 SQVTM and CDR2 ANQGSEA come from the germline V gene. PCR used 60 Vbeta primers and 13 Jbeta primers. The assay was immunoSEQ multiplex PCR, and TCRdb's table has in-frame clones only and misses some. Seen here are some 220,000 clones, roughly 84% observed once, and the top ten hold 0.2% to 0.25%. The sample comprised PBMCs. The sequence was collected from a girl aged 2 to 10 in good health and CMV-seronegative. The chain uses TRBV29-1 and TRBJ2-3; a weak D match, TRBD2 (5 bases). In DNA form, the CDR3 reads TGCAGCGTTGGCAGCGGTAGCACAGATACGCAGTATTTT. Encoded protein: CSVGSGSTDTQYF.